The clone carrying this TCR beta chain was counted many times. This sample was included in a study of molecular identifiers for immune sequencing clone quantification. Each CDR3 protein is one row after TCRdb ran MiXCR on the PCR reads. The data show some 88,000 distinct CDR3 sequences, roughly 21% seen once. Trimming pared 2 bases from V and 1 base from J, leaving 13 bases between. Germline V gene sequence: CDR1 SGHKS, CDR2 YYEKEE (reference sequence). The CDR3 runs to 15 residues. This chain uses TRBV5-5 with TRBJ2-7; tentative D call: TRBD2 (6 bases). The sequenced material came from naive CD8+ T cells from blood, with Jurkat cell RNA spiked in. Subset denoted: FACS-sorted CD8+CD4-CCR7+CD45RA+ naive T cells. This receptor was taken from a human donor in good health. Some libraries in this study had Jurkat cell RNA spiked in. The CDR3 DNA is TGTGCCAGCAGCTTTGCGGGGCGGAATTCCTACGAGCAGTACTTC. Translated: CASSFAGRNSYEQYF.